Presented here are 17 T cell receptor beta chains from one specimen sequenced in a study of T cells in Graves' hyperthyroidism and ophthalmopathy (dated by TCRdb to about 2019). Libraries came from multiplex PCR. The listed sequencing device is Illumina HiSeq 2000. Amplification of TCR beta CDR3 regions was carried out from RNA transcripts. The first round of RT-PCR for the TCR CDR3 was performed with the HTBI primer set and the Qiagen OneStep RT-PCR kit. TCRdb reanalyzed the raw reads on its own, using fastp at Q25 for trimming and MiXCR for clone calling, and kept in-frame beta chains. Identical CDR3 proteins give one entry, which carries the most common genes and DNA. The sample has 750,000 to 900,000 distinct CDR3 sequences on record, about 38% of them singletons. In total, the top ten clones hold 7.5% to 9.5% of the sample. The sample consisted of blood. The receptors originated from a young man with Graves' hyperthyroidism.

A word on this clonotype: A clone one base away is much larger, so this may be a read error. This chain uses TRBV10-3 with TRBJ1-2; 8 bases line up with TRBD1. CDR1 and CDR2 from the germline V gene are ENHRY and SYGVKD. This CDR3 is built from 14 residues. CDR3 amino acids: CTISESGGAYGYTF. As DNA, the CDR3 is TGTACCATCAGTGAGTCAGGGGGCGCTTATGGCTACACCTTC.

The chain joins TRBV29-1 to TRBJ2-7, with 7 nucleotides matching TRBD1. V trimming: 8 bases; J trimming: 3 bases; junction bases outside the gene matches: 13. This CDR3 contains 14 residues. Germline CDR1 SQVTM, CDR2 ANQGSEA. CDR3 sequence: CSSDGTDTFYEQYF. In DNA form, the CDR3 reads TGCAGCTCAGACGGGACAGACACTTTCTACGAGCAGTACTTC.

Ten or more counts support this clonotype. The chain has TRBV25-1 and TRBJ1-5; D is possibly TRBD1 (5 bases). This CDR3 has 13 residues. V was trimmed by 0 bases and J by 7 bases, leaving 7 bases between them. CDR1 is MGHDK, CDR2 SYGVNS, per germline. This CDR3 reads CASSEYRGQPQHF. The CDR3 coding sequence is TGTGCCAGCAGTGAATATAGGGGCCAGCCCCAGCATTTT.

This clonotype was counted between two and nine times. CDR3 sequence reads: CASSLGRRRPNTEAFF. The CDR3 DNA follows: TGTGCCAGCAGCTTAGGAAGGAGGAGGCCCAACACTGAAGCTTTCTTT. The rearrangement joins TRBV7-8 to TRBJ1-1; D remains unclear. The V and J ends lost 1 base and 2 bases respectively, with 14 bases between them. This CDR3 contains 16 residues. Germline V lookup: CDR1 SGHVS, CDR2 FQNEAQ. The whole variable domain, filled in from reference TRBV7-8 and TRBJ1-1, reads GAGVSQSPRYKVAKRGQDVALRCDPISGHVSLFWYQQALGQGPEFLTYFQNEAQLDKSGLPSDRFFAERPEGSVSTLKIQRTQQEDSAVYLCASSLGRRRPNTEAFFGQGTRLTVV.

This clonotype was counted at least ten times. The chain combines TRBV19 with TRBJ2-7; D is possibly TRBD2 (5 bases). V shed 2 bases and J shed 7 bases, with 12 bases lying between them. The CDR3 sequence is 13 residues long. The germline V gene has CDR1 LNHDA and CDR2 SQIVND (reference sequence). CDR3 sequence: CASSIRLAGEQYF. DNA for the CDR3: TGTGCCAGTAGTATACGACTGGCGGGTGAGCAGTACTTC.

The genes are TRBV5-1 and TRBJ2-7; D assignment may be TRBD1 or TRBD2 (6 bases each). The V end was cut by 4 bases, the J end by 4 bases, with 15 bases between. From germline, CDR1 is SGHRS and CDR2 YFSETQ. The CDR3 spans 14 residues. DNA for the CDR3: TGCGCCAGCAGCGTACAGGGAGGACATTACGAGCAGTACTTC. Amino acids: CASSVQGGHYEQYF.

This clonotype was observed at least ten times. The J gene is TRBJ1-1, the V gene TRBV14, with unresolved D. The CDR3 loop spans 13 amino acids. Looked up from germline, CDR1 is SGHDN and CDR2 is FVKESK. Trimming left V 4 bases short and J 3 bases short, with 9 bases between. DNA of the CDR3: TGTGCCAGCAGCCTCAGGTCCTACACTGAAGCTTTCTTT. It is translated as CASSLRSYTEAFF.

The chain is built from TRBV29-1 and TRBJ2-3; possibly TRBD1 or TRBD2 for D (5 bases each). In germline, CDR1 is SQVTM, CDR2 ANQGSEA. There are 13 residues in the CDR3. Trimming left V 6 bases short and J 8 bases short, with 18 bases between. CDR3 in DNA: TGCAGCGTAGCGCTTCAGGGAGTAGGTACGCAGTATTTT. It codes for CSVALQGVGTQYF.

This chain joins TRBV24-1 and TRBJ1-5; 8 bases map to TRBD1. Germline V gives CDR1 KGHDR, CDR2 SFDVKD. The length of the CDR3 is 16 residues. Trimming took 5 bases from V and 3 from J; bases not matched to a gene: 8. CDR3 protein: CATSARRTGHNQPQHF. In nucleotides, the CDR3 is TGTGCCACCAGTGCTAGAAGGACAGGGCACAATCAGCCCCAGCATTTT.

Notes on this clonotype: Germline and junction disagree at one end, which may indicate a read error. This rearrangement joins TRBV29-1 to TRBJ2-5, with D tentatively TRBD1 (5 bases). Germline loops: CDR1 SQVTM, CDR2 ANQGSEA. The CDR3 extends over 16 amino acids. CDR3 bases: TGCAGCGTTGTCCCAAGAAGCGTGGGGCGGCAAGAGGCCCAGTACTTC. Amino acid sequence: CSVVPRSVGRQEAQYF. Combining the CDR3 with reference TRBV29-1 and TRBJ2-5 gives the whole variable domain SAVISQKPSRDICQRGTSLTIQCQVDSQVTMMFWYRQQPGQSLTLIATANQGSEATYESGFVIDKFPISRPNLTFSTLTVSNMSPEDSSIYLCSVVPRSVGRQEAQYFGPGTRLLVL.

The CDR3 here is CAISEGGDQPQHF. Here the CDR3 DNA reads TGTGCCATCAGTGAGGGGGGTGATCAGCCCCAGCATTTT. This chain links TRBV10-3 with TRBJ1-5; a weak D match, TRBD1 (5 bases). CDR1 and CDR2 (germline): ENHRY, SYGVKD. The CDR3 is 13 amino acids. Deletions cut 2 bases from V and 5 bases from J, with 7 bases between.

This clonotype came up a few times. The J gene is TRBJ2-7, the V gene TRBV20-1; 8 positions match TRBD1. J lost 1 base, V lost 6 bases, and 11 bases had no gene match. Germline V gene sequence: CDR1 DFQATT, CDR2 SNEGSKA (reference sequence). The CDR3 is made up of 15 amino acids. CDR3 sequence: CSARIRDRNSYEQYF. DNA for the CDR3: TGCAGTGCAAGGATCCGGGACAGGAATTCCTACGAGCAGTACTTC.

This clonotype was detected a few times. The chain carries TRBV9 and TRBJ2-5, with D possibly matching TRBD2 (6 bases). The V gene's germline CDR1 is SGDLS and CDR2 YYNGEE. V was pared by 3 bases and J by 1 base, with 16 bases between. This CDR3 is built from 16 residues. The CDR3 bases are TGTGCCAGCAGCGGCGGACCCTCGGGAGTCCAAGAGACCCAGTACTTC. Translated, it gives CASSGGPSGVQETQYF.

This clonotype was observed a single time. The rearrangement uses TRBV19 and TRBJ1-2, with 12 bases aligning to TRBD1. V gave up 11 bases and J gave up 6 bases; unmatched junction bases: 10. This CDR3 comprises 14 residues. The germline V gene has CDR1 LNHDA and CDR2 SQIVND (reference sequence). CDR3 DNA: TGTGCCGCCGGGACAGGGGGCGTAGGGGATGGCTACACCTTC. It codes for CAAGTGGVGDGYTF. The full variable domain, with the rest looked up from reference TRBV19 and TRBJ1-2, is DGGITQSPKYLFRKEGQNVTLSCEQNLNHDAMYWYRQDPGQGLRLIYYSQIVNDFQKGDIAEGYSVSREKKESFPLTVTSAQKNPTAFYLCAAGTGGVGDGYTFGSGTRLTVV.

This clonotype has ten or more counts. The chain has TRBV20-1 and TRBJ1-4; 8 bases fit TRBD1. The CDR3 contains 12 residues. J gave up 8 bases and V 6 bases, and 5 bases lay outside the gene matches. Germline V CDR1 and CDR2: DFQATT, SNEGSKA (reference sequence). CDR3 DNA: TGCAGTGCCCAAGGGACAGGAGAAAAACTGTTTTTT. Translation gives CSAQGTGEKLFF.

This clonotype was seen at least ten times. This sequence joins TRBV7-9 and TRBJ2-7; D is possibly TRBD1 (5 bases). Trimming left V 5 bases short and J 2 bases short, with 13 bases between. CDR3 length: 14 residues. Germline CDR1 and CDR2: SEHNR and FQNEAQ (reference sequence). CDR3: CASSTRDRPYEQYF. CDR3 coding DNA: TGTGCCAGCAGCACGCGAGACAGACCCTACGAGCAGTACTTC.

This clonotype has a count of ten or more. The gene calls are TRBV10-3 and TRBJ1-6; D remains ambiguous. Germline CDR1 and CDR2: ENHRY and SYGVKD. V was trimmed by 11 bases and J by 7 bases, leaving 15 bases between them. This CDR3 contains 13 residues. The CDR3 loop reads CAVGKEGNSPLHF. CDR3 in DNA: TGTGCCGTCGGAAAAGAAGGGAATTCACCCCTCCACTTT.